A selection of T cell receptor beta chains follows, all from one sample in a study of control samples from healthy donors and cancer patients. Repertoires were generated with immunoSEQ multiplex PCR, while TCRdb's copy carries only in-frame clones and drops some. The repertoire has around 100,000 clones, roughly 90% of them found once; the top ten carry under 4%. The specimen sequenced was blood. Every receptor here comes from a human donor in good health. The donor label of this sample is uncertain. The CDR3 runs from the conserved cysteine through the conserved F or W. A D gene is named only where the DNA matches it firmly. Not every row has a clone size; where given, it reads once, few, many or a size class.

size: -
D: TRBD2
J: TRBJ2-5
V: TRBV5-1
CDR3: CASSPAVSGATRGWETQYF
DNA: TGCGCCAGCAGCCCGGCCGTCAGCGGGGCCACCCGGGGTTGGGAGACCCAGTACTTC

size: once
D: TRBD2
J: TRBJ2-7
V: TRBV11-2
CDR3: CASSLASGGDYEQYF
DNA: TGTGCCAGCAGCTTAGCTAGCGGGGGGGACTACGAGCAGTACTTC

size: -
D: TRBD1
J: TRBJ1-1
V: TRBV18
CDR3: CASSLPGQGNTEAFF
DNA: TGTGCCAGCTCACTCCCGGGACAGGGGAACACTGAAGCTTTCTTT

size: -
D: -
J: TRBJ1-1
V: TRBV7-9
CDR3: CASSLASGVELNTEAFF
DNA: TGTGCCAGCAGCTTAGCGTCGGGGGTGGAACTGAACACTGAAGCTTTCTTT

size: -
D: TRBD2
J: TRBJ2-5
V: TRBV2
CDR3: CASSETTSGGQETQYF
DNA: TGTGCCAGCAGCGAAACGACTAGCGGGGGCCAAGAGACCCAGTACTTC

size: once
D: -
J: TRBJ2-3
V: TRBV11-2
CDR3: CASSLRSSTDTQYF
DNA: TGTGCCAGCAGCTTAAGAAGCAGCACAGATACGCAGTATTTT

size: -
D: TRBD2
J: TRBJ2-1
V: TRBV7-2
CDR3: CASRGGDFYNEQFF
DNA: TGTGCCAGCAGGGGGGGGGACTTTTACAATGAGCAGTTCTTC

size: -
D: -
J: TRBJ2-3
V: TRBV24-1
CDR3: CASTGPDTQYF
DNA: TGTGCCAGTACAGGGCCAGATACGCAGTATTTT

size: -
D: -
J: TRBJ1-6
V: TRBV30
CDR3: CAWPTGQSNSPLHF
DNA: TGTGCCTGGCCAACGGGACAAAGTAATTCACCCCTCCACTTT

size: -
D: -
J: TRBJ2-5
V: TRBV19
CDR3: CASSIRNRQGLETQYF
DNA: TGTGCCAGTAGTATAAGAAACCGGCAGGGCTTAGAGACCCAGTACTTC

size: -
D: -
J: TRBJ1-2
V: TRBV19
CDR3: CASTPRGRYGYTF
DNA: TGTGCCAGTACCCCACGGGGGCGATATGGCTACACCTTC

size: -
D: -
J: TRBJ2-5
V: TRBV2
CDR3: CASNGPTRGETQYF
DNA: TGTGCCAGCAATGGTCCCACTAGGGGAGAGACCCAGTACTTC

size: -
D: -
J: TRBJ1-1
V: TRBV28
CDR3: CATTNPAVNTEAFF
DNA: TGTGCCACGACGAACCCGGCAGTGAACACTGAAGCTTTCTTT

size: -
D: TRBD2
J: TRBJ2-1
V: TRBV10-3
CDR3: CAISESIAGGPVRFF
DNA: TGTGCCATCAGTGAGTCGATAGCGGGGGGCCCTGTAAGGTTCTTC

size: -
D: -
J: TRBJ1-2
V: TRBV27
CDR3: CASSLTAGVESFYGYTF
DNA: TGTGCCAGCAGTTTGACGGCAGGGGTTGAATCTTTCTATGGCTACACCTTC

size: -
D: -
J: TRBJ1-4
V: TRBV7-2
CDR3: CASSLGPNEKLFF
DNA: TGTGCCAGCAGCTTAGGTCCAAATGAAAAACTGTTTTTT

size: once
D: -
J: TRBJ2-5
V: TRBV10-3
CDR3: CAISLGQSSGETQYF
DNA: TGTGCCATCAGTCTGGGACAGTCAAGCGGGGAGACCCAGTACTTC

size: -
D: TRBD2
J: TRBJ2-2
V: TRBV10-3
CDR3: CAIRRLAGGLNTGELFF
DNA: TGTGCCATCAGGAGACTAGCGGGGGGCCTGAACACCGGGGAGCTGTTTTTT

size: -
D: TRBD2
J: TRBJ2-3
V: TRBV11-2
CDR3: CASSLGRGGRTDTQYF
DNA: TGTGCCAGCAGCTTAGGGCGGGGGGGCCGGACAGATACGCAGTATTTT

size: -
D: -
J: TRBJ2-2
V: TRBV24-1
CDR3: CATSEQGNTGELFF
DNA: TGTGCCACCAGTGAACAGGGGAACACCGGGGAGCTGTTTTTT

size: once
D: TRBD1
J: TRBJ2-3
V: TRBV5-1
CDR3: CASSLGQGVVTDTQYF
DNA: TGCGCCAGCAGCTTAGGGCAGGGGGTCGTGACAGATACGCAGTATTTT

size: -
D: -
J: TRBJ1-1
V: TRBV30
CDR3: CAWGNRGNTEAFF
DNA: TGTGCCTGGGGAAACAGAGGGAACACTGAAGCTTTCTTT

size: -
D: TRBD2
J: TRBJ2-5
V: TRBV6-5
CDR3: CASRTPGGEETQYF
DNA: TGTGCCAGCAGGACCCCGGGGGGGGAGGAGACCCAGTACTTC

size: -
D: TRBD2
J: TRBJ2-1
V: TRBV5-1
CDR3: CASSFVAGGLNEQFF
DNA: TGCGCCAGCAGCTTTGTAGCGGGGGGTCTGAATGAGCAGTTCTTC

size: -
D: -
J: TRBJ1-6
V: TRBV12-3/TRBV12-4
CDR3: CASSLGRGSPLHF
DNA: TGTGCCAGCAGTTTGGGCAGGGGATCACCCCTCCACTTT

size: once
D: -
J: TRBJ2-1
V: TRBV5-8
CDR3: CASSLLEGRYNEQFF
DNA: TGTGCCAGCAGCTTGTTAGAGGGTCGATACAATGAGCAGTTCTTC

size: -
D: TRBD1
J: TRBJ1-1
V: TRBV18
CDR3: CASSPPGTGMTLNTEAFF
DNA: TGTGCCAGCTCACCACCCGGGACAGGGATGACCCTGAACACTGAAGCTTTCTTT

size: -
D: -
J: TRBJ2-3
V: TRBV19
CDR3: CAGSIPDTDTQYF
DNA: TGTGCCGGTAGTATCCCTGACACAGATACGCAGTATTTT

size: -
D: TRBD2
J: TRBJ2-1
V: TRBV19
CDR3: CASSHSGVSSYNEQFF
DNA: TGTGCCAGTAGCCATAGCGGGGTGAGCTCCTACAATGAGCAGTTCTTC

size: -
D: -
J: TRBJ2-2
V: TRBV14
CDR3: CASSQRMTGELFF
DNA: TGTGCCAGCAGCCAAAGGATGACCGGGGAGCTGTTTTTT

size: -
D: TRBD1
J: TRBJ1-4
V: TRBV5-4
CDR3: CASSLFQGADEKLFF
DNA: TGTGCCAGCAGCTTGTTTCAGGGGGCGGATGAAAAACTGTTTTTT

size: -
D: TRBD1
J: TRBJ1-5
V: TRBV23-1
CDR3: CASNIGTGNHF
DNA: TGCGCCAGCAATATTGGGACAGGGAACCATTTT

size: once
D: -
J: TRBJ1-1
V: TRBV2
CDR3: CASSEGGRGNTEAFF
DNA: TGTGCCAGCAGTGAAGGAGGCAGGGGCAACACTGAAGCTTTCTTT

size: -
D: TRBD2
J: TRBJ2-7
V: TRBV5-1
CDR3: CASSLLAGCEQYF
DNA: TGCGCCAGCAGTTTACTAGCGGGGTGCGAGCAGTACTTC

size: -
D: -
J: TRBJ2-7
V: TRBV27
CDR3: CASSASEIAYEQYF
DNA: TGTGCCAGCAGTGCGTCAGAGATTGCCTACGAGCAGTACTTC

size: once
D: -
J: TRBJ2-1
V: TRBV24-1
CDR3: CATARRQAPYNEQFF
DNA: TGTGCCACCGCCCGGAGACAGGCGCCCTACAATGAGCAGTTCTTC

size: -
D: TRBD1
J: TRBJ1-1
V: TRBV30
CDR3: CAWSASDRDRPRAFF
DNA: TGTGCCTGGAGTGCTTCGGACAGGGATCGCCCTCGAGCTTTCTTT

size: -
D: -
J: TRBJ2-3
V: TRBV25-1
CDR3: CASRQHGSTDTQYF
DNA: TGTGCCAGCAGACAGCATGGAAGCACAGATACGCAGTATTTT

size: -
D: TRBD1
J: TRBJ1-1
V: TRBV19
CDR3: CASSILWGTGGTEAFF
DNA: TGTGCCAGTAGTATACTCTGGGGTACAGGGGGGACTGAAGCTTTCTTT

size: -
D: TRBD1
J: TRBJ2-7
V: TRBV14
CDR3: CASSQPGQGSDEQYF
DNA: TGTGCCAGCAGCCAACCGGGACAGGGTAGCGACGAGCAGTACTTC

size: -
D: -
J: TRBJ1-2
V: TRBV4-2
CDR3: CASSSTGQVRDGYTF
DNA: TGTGCCAGCAGCTCAACCGGGCAAGTTAGGGATGGCTACACCTTC